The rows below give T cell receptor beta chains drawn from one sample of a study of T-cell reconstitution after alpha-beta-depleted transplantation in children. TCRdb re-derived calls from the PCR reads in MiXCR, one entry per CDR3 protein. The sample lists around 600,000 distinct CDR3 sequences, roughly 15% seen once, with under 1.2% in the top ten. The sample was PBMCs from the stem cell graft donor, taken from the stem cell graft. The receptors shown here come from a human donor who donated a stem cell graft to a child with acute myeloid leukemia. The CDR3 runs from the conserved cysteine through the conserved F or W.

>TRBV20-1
CSARERFANTEAFF
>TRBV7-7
CASSLSRAGATGELFF
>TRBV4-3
CASSQGRTGGRETQYF
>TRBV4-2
CASSQVRGTGANVLTF
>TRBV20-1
CSARDWRGGEKLFF
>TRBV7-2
CASSLTPQGAGELFF
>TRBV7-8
CASSAGTAYNEQFF
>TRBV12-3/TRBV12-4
CASSSRGRELFF
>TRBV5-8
CASSSRPPTNTGELFF
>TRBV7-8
CASRLTMVNTGELFF
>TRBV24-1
CATSDLSFYSNQPQHF
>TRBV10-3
CATASDLMSAAQYF
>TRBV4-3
CASSQLSNTEAFF
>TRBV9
CASSVEGGADTQYF
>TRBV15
CATMGNGENIQYF
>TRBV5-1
CASSFRGVQGAYNEQFF
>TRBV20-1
CSAREARGSNTEAFF
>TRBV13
CASSLHHEQFF
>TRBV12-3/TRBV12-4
CASSPLAPSSYEQYF
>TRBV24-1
CATSVGQGAYNEQFF
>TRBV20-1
CSAKPLQDNEQFF
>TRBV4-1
CASSQEVGGLGHEQFF